This T cell receptor beta chain was sequenced for a study of shared clonotypes between healthy human individuals. The table came from immunoSEQ multiplex PCR; TCRdb's copy has only in-frame clones and leaves some out. Altogether about 2.3 million clones are present, 85% to 95% being singletons, with the ten largest covering about 0.41%. V lost 7 bases to trimming and J lost 4 bases; unmatched junction nucleotides: 10. This CDR3 is 15 amino acids long. Germline CDR1 is MDHEN and CDR2 is SYDVKM. The V call is TRBV28, the J call TRBJ2-1, with 7 nucleotides matching TRBD2. The sample comprised naive CD4+ T cells from PBMCs. Subset defined: CD45RA+ positively selected. The clonotype was recovered from a man aged 18 to 30 in good health. Some clones in this sample may be carry-over from other donors' samples. DNA for the CDR3: TGTGCCAGCAACTGGCCTAGCGGAAGGTACAATGAGCAGTTCTTC. It translates to CASNWPSGRYNEQFF.